A selection of T cell receptor beta chains follows, all from one sample in a study of T cell responses to AZD1222 COVID-19 vaccine. Profiled with immunoSEQ multiplex PCR; TCRdb holds only in-frame clones, not every one. This repertoire shows under 200,000 clones, approximately 91% found once; its top ten account for approximately 2%. Sequenced here: peripheral blood, sampled on day 0 of AZD1222 vaccination. These receptors originate from an adult in good health. The CDR3 runs from the conserved cysteine through the conserved F or W. The order of the fields is CDR3 length, J gene, clone size, V gene, D gene, CDR3 DNA, CDR3 protein. D genes are given only for firm matches. The size of a clone is reported for some rows only, either as once, few or many, or as a class for expanded clones.

length: 15
J: TRBJ1-5
size: NA
V: TRBV28
D: NA
DNA: TGTGCCAGCAGTTTCGGGACGAGGGGCAATCAGCCCCAGCATTTT
CDR3: CASSFGTRGNQPQHF

length: 14
J: TRBJ1-1
size: NA
V: TRBV14
D: NA
DNA: TGTGCCAGCAGCCCCGTTAAGGGCCACACTGAAGCTTTCTTT
CDR3: CASSPVKGHTEAFF

length: 15
J: TRBJ1-2
size: NA
V: TRBV4-1
D: TRBD1
DNA: TGCGCCGGCAAAAAGGGGACAGATCACCTCTATGGCTACACCTTC
CDR3: CAGKKGTDHLYGYTF

length: 13
J: TRBJ2-7
size: NA
V: TRBV7-8
D: NA
DNA: TGTGCCAGCAGCTTACGAATTCCCTACGAGCAGTACTTC
CDR3: CASSLRIPYEQYF

length: 16
J: TRBJ2-2
size: NA
V: TRBV7-2
D: TRBD1
DNA: TGTGCCAGCAGCCCCCGGACAGGGTTGAACACCGGGGAGCTGTTTTTT
CDR3: CASSPRTGLNTGELFF

length: 15
J: TRBJ1-4
size: NA
V: TRBV10-1
D: NA
DNA: TGCGCCAGCAGTGAGACGGGGATGGCTAATGAAAAACTGTTTTTT
CDR3: CASSETGMANEKLFF

length: 15
J: TRBJ2-1
size: NA
V: TRBV29-1
D: NA
DNA: TGCAGCGTTCCCCTAGGGCCAGGAACTAACAATGAGCAGTTCTTC
CDR3: CSVPLGPGTNNEQFF

length: 17
J: TRBJ2-5
size: NA
V: TRBV3-1/TRBV3-2
D: NA
DNA: TGTGCCAGCAGCCCAGATGCCTGGACTGTCTACGGGGAGACCCAGTACTTC
CDR3: CASSPDAWTVYGETQYF

length: 15
J: TRBJ2-5
size: once
V: TRBV5-4
D: TRBD1
DNA: TGTGCCAGCAGCCTAGACAGGGGGCGTGAGGAGACCCAGTACTTC
CDR3: CASSLDRGREETQYF

length: 16
J: TRBJ1-4
size: NA
V: TRBV10-1
D: NA
DNA: TGCGCCAGCAGTGAATCCGCCGGGACTGTTGTCGGAAAACTGTTTTTT
CDR3: CASSESAGTVVGKLFF

length: 14
J: TRBJ2-3
size: NA
V: TRBV29-1
D: NA
DNA: TGCAGCGTAAGCAGGGCAGGGGGGACAGATACGCAGTATTTT
CDR3: CSVSRAGGTDTQYF

length: 20
J: TRBJ2-2
size: NA
V: TRBV6-2/TRBV6-3
D: TRBD2
DNA: TGTGCCAGCAGTTACCCAGTCGCAGGGCTCCTAGCGGGGGGGCCCGGGGAGCTGTTTTTT
CDR3: CASSYPVAGLLAGGPGELFF

length: 15
J: TRBJ1-3
size: NA
V: TRBV30
D: NA
DNA: TGTGCCTGGAGTACACAGCTTTACTCTGGAAACACCATATATTTT
CDR3: CAWSTQLYSGNTIYF

length: 15
J: TRBJ1-1
size: NA
V: TRBV4-3
D: NA
DNA: TGCGCCAGCAGCCAAGACCAGGTGTGGGGCACTGAAGCTTTCTTT
CDR3: CASSQDQVWGTEAFF

length: 12
J: TRBJ1-4
size: NA
V: TRBV28
D: NA
DNA: TGTGCCAGCCGATGGGGGGATGAAAAACTGTTTTTT
CDR3: CASRWGDEKLFF

length: 19
J: TRBJ1-5
size: NA
V: TRBV6-2/TRBV6-3
D: TRBD1
DNA: TGTGCCAGCAGTACGCCCGGGACAGGGTACGTGGATAGCAATCAGCCCCAGCATTTT
CDR3: CASSTPGTGYVDSNQPQHF

length: 13
J: TRBJ2-5
size: NA
V: TRBV7-9
D: TRBD2
DNA: TGTGCCAGCATCGCCAGCGGGAGAGAGACCCAGTACTTC
CDR3: CASIASGRETQYF

length: 15
J: TRBJ1-5
size: NA
V: TRBV5-6
D: NA
DNA: TGTGCCAGCAGCTCGGCCCGGGATGGCAATCAGCCCCAGCATTTT
CDR3: CASSSARDGNQPQHF

length: 11
J: TRBJ1-1
size: NA
V: TRBV28
D: TRBD1
DNA: TGTGCCAGCAGTCCGGACAGGGACCCGACCTTT
CDR3: CASSPDRDPTF

length: 16
J: TRBJ2-7
size: once
V: TRBV9
D: TRBD1
DNA: TGTGCCAGCAGCGTAGGATCCGGGACAGGTTCCTACGAGCAGTACTTC
CDR3: CASSVGSGTGSYEQYF

length: 13
J: TRBJ1-2
size: NA
V: TRBV27
D: NA
DNA: TGTGCCAGCAGTTTAACGGAACGGACCGCGAACACCTTC
CDR3: CASSLTERTANTF

length: 18
J: TRBJ2-2
size: once
V: TRBV24-1
D: TRBD1
DNA: TGTGCCACCAGTGATTCTGGCAGGGGGCTTACGAACACCGGGGAGCTGTTTTTT
CDR3: CATSDSGRGLTNTGELFF

length: 13
J: TRBJ2-3
size: NA
V: TRBV6-2/TRBV6-3
D: TRBD1
DNA: TGTGCCAGCAGCAACAACAGGGGATTTACGCAGTATTTT
CDR3: CASSNNRGFTQYF

length: 15
J: TRBJ1-2
size: once
V: TRBV3-1/TRBV3-2
D: NA
DNA: TGTGCCAGCAGCCAAGAACCGACTGAGGAGAGGGGCTACACCTTC
CDR3: CASSQEPTEERGYTF

length: 17
J: TRBJ2-3
size: NA
V: TRBV19
D: TRBD1
DNA: TGTGCCAGTAGTCTCCGCCGGACAGGGGGCTTCACAGATACGCAGTATTTT
CDR3: CASSLRRTGGFTDTQYF

length: 16
J: TRBJ1-6
size: NA
V: TRBV12-2
D: NA
DNA: TGTGCAAGTCGCTTAAGTTGGGACAGAGATAATTCACCCCTCCACTTT
CDR3: CASRLSWDRDNSPLHF

length: 16
J: TRBJ2-1
size: NA
V: TRBV11-3
D: NA
DNA: TGTGCCAGCAGCTTAGAAGCCCGGGATGGGGACGATGAGCAGTTCTTC
CDR3: CASSLEARDGDDEQFF

length: 16
J: TRBJ1-1
size: NA
V: TRBV10-3
D: TRBD1
DNA: TGTGCCATCAGTGAAGACAGGGGGGCTATACCCACTGAAGCTTTCTTT
CDR3: CAISEDRGAIPTEAFF

length: 15
J: TRBJ1-3
size: NA
V: TRBV7-6
D: NA
DNA: TGTGCCAGCAGCCCCGGGGGGAGCTCTGGAAACACCATATATTTT
CDR3: CASSPGGSSGNTIYF

length: 15
J: TRBJ2-7
size: NA
V: TRBV28
D: TRBD1
DNA: TGTGCCAGCAGTTTATTTTTCGACAGGGGCTACGAGCAGTACTTC
CDR3: CASSLFFDRGYEQYF

length: 14
J: TRBJ2-2
size: NA
V: TRBV7-6
D: NA
DNA: TGTGCCAGCAGCCTCAGGGGGAACACCGGGGAGCTGTTTTTT
CDR3: CASSLRGNTGELFF

length: 14
J: TRBJ2-7
size: NA
V: TRBV4-1
D: TRBD2
DNA: TGCGCCAGCAGCCTTCGGGGGGTCGCCTACGAGCAGTACTTC
CDR3: CASSLRGVAYEQYF

length: 15
J: TRBJ1-2
size: NA
V: TRBV7-7
D: TRBD1
DNA: TGTGCTAGCAGTTCGGGCCCGGGACAGCTATATGGCTACACCTTC
CDR3: CASSSGPGQLYGYTF

length: 13
J: TRBJ1-1
size: NA
V: TRBV9
D: NA
DNA: TGTGCCAGCAACGGGGTCGAGAACACTGAAGCTTTCTTT
CDR3: CASNGVENTEAFF

length: 13
J: TRBJ2-7
size: once
V: TRBV7-2
D: NA
DNA: TGTGCCAGCAGCTCCCTCCGGCGATACGAGCAGTACTTC
CDR3: CASSSLRRYEQYF

length: 12
J: TRBJ2-7
size: NA
V: TRBV19
D: TRBD1
DNA: TGTGCCACAAGGGACAGGGTGGGGGAGCAGTACTTC
CDR3: CATRDRVGEQYF

length: 15
J: TRBJ2-7
size: NA
V: TRBV14
D: TRBD1
DNA: TGTGCCAGCAGCCATTATATGGGACAGAAATACGAGCAGTACTTC
CDR3: CASSHYMGQKYEQYF

length: 15
J: TRBJ2-3
size: NA
V: TRBV14
D: NA
DNA: TGTGCCAGCAGCTGGGGCGGTACTAGCACAGATACGCAGTATTTT
CDR3: CASSWGGTSTDTQYF

length: 14
J: TRBJ1-1
size: NA
V: TRBV6-5
D: TRBD1
DNA: TGTGCCAGCAGAGGACAGGGGGCGAACACTGAAGCTTTCTTT
CDR3: CASRGQGANTEAFF

length: 14
J: TRBJ1-1
size: NA
V: TRBV7-2
D: NA
DNA: TGTGCCAGCAGCTTACTAAGGTCGAACACTGAAGCTTTCTTT
CDR3: CASSLLRSNTEAFF

length: 13
J: TRBJ1-1
size: NA
V: TRBV27
D: NA
DNA: TGTGCCAGCAGTTTAAGCTTGAACACTGAAGCTTTCTTT
CDR3: CASSLSLNTEAFF

length: 13
J: TRBJ1-1
size: few
V: TRBV30
D: TRBD1
DNA: TGTGCCTGGAACAGGGGCCAGAACACTGAAGCTTTCTTT
CDR3: CAWNRGQNTEAFF

length: 17
J: TRBJ1-6
size: few
V: TRBV2
D: NA
DNA: TGTGCCAGCAGTGTAGGGGGGCCTAGCTCCTATAATTCACCCCTCCACTTT
CDR3: CASSVGGPSSYNSPLHF

length: 17
J: TRBJ2-5
size: NA
V: TRBV24-1
D: NA
DNA: TGTGCCACCAGTGATTGGTTGGACATAGCCTCCCAAGAGACCCAGTACTTC
CDR3: CATSDWLDIASQETQYF

length: 16
J: TRBJ2-1
size: NA
V: TRBV7-9
D: NA
DNA: TGTGCCAGCAGCTTAGCGGTTAACCGGGATACTAATGAGCAGTTCTTC
CDR3: CASSLAVNRDTNEQFF

length: 14
J: TRBJ2-7
size: NA
V: TRBV27
D: TRBD2
DNA: TGTGCCAGCAGTCTGGGTCTAGCGGGCTACGAGCAGTACTTC
CDR3: CASSLGLAGYEQYF

length: 13
J: TRBJ2-1
size: NA
V: TRBV5-1
D: NA
DNA: TGCGCCAGCAGCTTGGAGGGACACAATGAGCAGTTCTTC
CDR3: CASSLEGHNEQFF

length: 15
J: TRBJ1-2
size: NA
V: TRBV5-5
D: NA
DNA: TGTGCCAGCAGCTTGGAGGCAGCAGCTAACTATGGCTACACCTTC
CDR3: CASSLEAAANYGYTF